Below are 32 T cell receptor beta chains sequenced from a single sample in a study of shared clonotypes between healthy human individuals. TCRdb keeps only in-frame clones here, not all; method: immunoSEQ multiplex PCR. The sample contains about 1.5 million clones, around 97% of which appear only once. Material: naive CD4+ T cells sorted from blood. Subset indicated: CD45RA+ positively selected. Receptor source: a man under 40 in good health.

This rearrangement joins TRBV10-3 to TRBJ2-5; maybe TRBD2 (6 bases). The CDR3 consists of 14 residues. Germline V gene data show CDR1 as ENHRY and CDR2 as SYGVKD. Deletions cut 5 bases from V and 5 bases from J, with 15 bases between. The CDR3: CAISKSSRGETQYF. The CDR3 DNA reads TGTGCCATCAGTAAGAGTAGCCGGGGGGAGACCCAGTACTTC.

The CDR3 loop is CASSPPGLAAAGDEQFF. The CDR3 DNA reads TGTGCCAGCTCACCACCGGGACTAGCTGCCGCGGGGGATGAGCAGTTCTTC. The rearrangement joins TRBV18 to TRBJ2-1; 9 bases agree with TRBD2. Germline V gene sequence: CDR1 KGHSH, CDR2 LQKENI. The J segment lost 8 bases and the V segment lost 0 bases, leaving 11 bases of the junction unmatched. There are 17 residues in the CDR3. The full variable domain, its missing parts supplied by reference TRBV18 and TRBJ2-1, is NAGVMQNPRHLVRRRGQEARLRCSPMKGHSHVYWYRQLPEEGLKFMVYLQKENIIDESGMPKERFSAEFPKEGPSILRIQQVVRGDSAAYFCASSPPGLAAAGDEQFFGPGTRLTVL.

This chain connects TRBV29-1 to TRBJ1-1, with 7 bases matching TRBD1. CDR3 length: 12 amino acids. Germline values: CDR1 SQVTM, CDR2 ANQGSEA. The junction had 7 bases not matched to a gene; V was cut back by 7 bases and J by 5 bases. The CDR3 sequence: CSGGGRGTEAFF. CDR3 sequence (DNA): TGCAGCGGAGGGGGCAGGGGGACTGAAGCTTTCTTT.

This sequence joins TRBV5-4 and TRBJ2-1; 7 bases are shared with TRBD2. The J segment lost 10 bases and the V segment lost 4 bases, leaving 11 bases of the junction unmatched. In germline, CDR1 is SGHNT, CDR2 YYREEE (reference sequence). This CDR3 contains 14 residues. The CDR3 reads CASSNRDYLGEQFF. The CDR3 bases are TGTGCCAGCAGCAACCGGGACTACCTTGGGGAGCAGTTCTTC.

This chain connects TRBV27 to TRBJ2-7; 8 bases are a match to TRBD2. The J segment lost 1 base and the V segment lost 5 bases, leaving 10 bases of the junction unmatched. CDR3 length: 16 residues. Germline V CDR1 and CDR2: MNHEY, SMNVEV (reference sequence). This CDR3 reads CASSGPGLVRSYEQYF. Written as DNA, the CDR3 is TGTGCCAGCAGTGGCCCGGGACTAGTGAGGTCCTACGAGCAGTACTTC.

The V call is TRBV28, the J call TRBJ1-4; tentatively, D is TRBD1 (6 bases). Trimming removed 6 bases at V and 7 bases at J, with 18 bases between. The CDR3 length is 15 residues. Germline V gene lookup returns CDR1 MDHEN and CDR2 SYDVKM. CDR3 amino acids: CASSWRRGQSEKLFF. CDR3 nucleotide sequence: TGTGCCAGCAGCTGGAGACGGGGGCAGAGTGAAAAACTGTTTTTT. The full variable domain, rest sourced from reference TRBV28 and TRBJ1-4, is DVKVTQSSRYLVKRTGEKVFLECVQDMDHENMFWYRQDPGLGLRLIYFSYDVKMKEKGDIPEGYSVSREKKERFSLILESASTNQTSMYLCASSWRRGQSEKLFFGSGTQLSVL.

The CDR3 here is CASSVGVGGGEETQYF. CDR3 nucleotides: TGTGCCAGCAGCGTAGGGGTGGGAGGTGGAGAAGAGACCCAGTACTTC. The chain joins TRBV9 to TRBJ2-5, with a tentative D call TRBD2 (6 bases). Per the germline V gene, CDR1 is SGDLS and CDR2 is YYNGEE. V was shortened by 0 bases and J by 3 bases, with 15 bases between the two germline ends. The CDR3 is made up of 16 amino acids.

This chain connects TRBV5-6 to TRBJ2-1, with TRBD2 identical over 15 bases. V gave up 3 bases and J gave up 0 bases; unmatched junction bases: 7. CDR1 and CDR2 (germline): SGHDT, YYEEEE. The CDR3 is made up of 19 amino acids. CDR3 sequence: CASSSPGLAGGSSYNEQFF. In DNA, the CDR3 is TGTGCCAGCAGCTCACCGGGACTAGCGGGAGGCAGCTCCTACAATGAGCAGTTCTTC.

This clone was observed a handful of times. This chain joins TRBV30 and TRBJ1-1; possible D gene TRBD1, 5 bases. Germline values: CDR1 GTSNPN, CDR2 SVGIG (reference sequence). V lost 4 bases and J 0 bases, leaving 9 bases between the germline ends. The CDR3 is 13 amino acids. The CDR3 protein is CAWTGTVNTEAFF. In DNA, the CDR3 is TGTGCCTGGACCGGGACGGTGAACACTGAAGCTTTCTTT.

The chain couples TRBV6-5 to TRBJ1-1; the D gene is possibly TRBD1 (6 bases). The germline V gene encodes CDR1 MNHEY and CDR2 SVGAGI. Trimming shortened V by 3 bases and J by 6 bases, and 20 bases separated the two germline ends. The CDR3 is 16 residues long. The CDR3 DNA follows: TGTGCCAGCAGTTATCTCCCTTTGGGGGCGTTATCTGAAGCTTTCTTT. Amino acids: CASSYLPLGALSEAFF.

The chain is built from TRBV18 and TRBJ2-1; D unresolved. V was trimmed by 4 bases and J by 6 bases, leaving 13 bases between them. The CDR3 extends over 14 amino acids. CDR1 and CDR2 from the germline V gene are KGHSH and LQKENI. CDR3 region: CASSRRQDVNEQFF. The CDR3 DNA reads TGTGCCAGCTCACGACGGCAGGATGTCAATGAGCAGTTCTTC.

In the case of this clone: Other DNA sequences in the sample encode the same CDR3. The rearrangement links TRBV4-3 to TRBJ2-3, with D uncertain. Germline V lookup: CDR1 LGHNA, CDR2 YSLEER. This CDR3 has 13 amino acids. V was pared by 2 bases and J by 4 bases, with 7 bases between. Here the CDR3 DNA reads TGCGCCAGCAGCCAACTAAGAGCAGATACGCAGTATTTT. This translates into CASSQLRADTQYF.

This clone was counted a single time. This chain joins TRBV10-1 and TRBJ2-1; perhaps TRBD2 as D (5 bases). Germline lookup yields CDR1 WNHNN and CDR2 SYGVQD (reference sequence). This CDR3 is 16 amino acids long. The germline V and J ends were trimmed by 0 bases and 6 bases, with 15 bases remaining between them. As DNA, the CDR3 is TGCGCCAGCAGTGAGTCTAGGACCCTTGAGGGCAATGAGCAGTTCTTC. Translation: CASSESRTLEGNEQFF.

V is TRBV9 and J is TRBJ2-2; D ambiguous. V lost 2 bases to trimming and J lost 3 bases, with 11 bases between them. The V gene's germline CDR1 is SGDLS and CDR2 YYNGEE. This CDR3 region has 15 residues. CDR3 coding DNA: TGTGCCAGCAGCGTTGGTCCTTATTACACCGGGGAGCTGTTTTTT. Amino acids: CASSVGPYYTGELFF.

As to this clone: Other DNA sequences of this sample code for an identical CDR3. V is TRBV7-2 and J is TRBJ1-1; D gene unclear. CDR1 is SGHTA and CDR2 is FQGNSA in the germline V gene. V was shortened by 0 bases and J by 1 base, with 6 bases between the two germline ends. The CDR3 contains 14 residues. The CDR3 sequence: CASSLARGNTEAFF. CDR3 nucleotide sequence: TGTGCCAGCAGCTTAGCGCGTGGGAACACTGAAGCTTTCTTT.

CDR3 amino acids: CAWTKASDTQYF. The CDR3 DNA follows: TGTGCCTGGACCAAGGCTAGTGATACGCAGTATTTT. The J gene is TRBJ2-3, the V gene TRBV30; the D is unclear. Germline assignment: CDR1 GTSNPN and CDR2 SVGIG (reference sequence). The CDR3 consists of 12 residues. The V gene lost 4 bases and the J gene lost 6 bases, with 11 bases spanning the gap.

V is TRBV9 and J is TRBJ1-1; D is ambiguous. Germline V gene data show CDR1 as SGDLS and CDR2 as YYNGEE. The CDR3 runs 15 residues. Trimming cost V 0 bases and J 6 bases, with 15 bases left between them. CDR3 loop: CASSVVAVPGAEAFF. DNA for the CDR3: TGTGCCAGCAGCGTAGTGGCAGTGCCGGGTGCTGAAGCTTTCTTT.

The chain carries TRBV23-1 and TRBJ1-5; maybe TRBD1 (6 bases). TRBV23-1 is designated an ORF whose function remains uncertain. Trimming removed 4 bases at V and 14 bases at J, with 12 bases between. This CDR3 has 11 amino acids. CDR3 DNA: TGCGCCAGCAGTCTCAGGGGCGATAAGCATTTT. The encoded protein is CASSLRGDKHF.

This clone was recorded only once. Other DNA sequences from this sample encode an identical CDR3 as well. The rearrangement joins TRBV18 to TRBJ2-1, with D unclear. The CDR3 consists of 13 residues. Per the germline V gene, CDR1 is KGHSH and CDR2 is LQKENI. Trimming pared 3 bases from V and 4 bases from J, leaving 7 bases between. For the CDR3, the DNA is TGTGCCAGCTCACCCTCGAGGTACAATGAGCAGTTCTTC. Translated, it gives CASSPSRYNEQFF.

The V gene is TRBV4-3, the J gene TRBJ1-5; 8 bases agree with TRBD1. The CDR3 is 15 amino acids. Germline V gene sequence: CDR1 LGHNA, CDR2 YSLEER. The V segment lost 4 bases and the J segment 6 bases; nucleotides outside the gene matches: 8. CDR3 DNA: TGCGCCAGCAGCCCTTTCCAGGGGGCGGTTCAGCCCCAGCATTTT. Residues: CASSPFQGAVQPQHF.

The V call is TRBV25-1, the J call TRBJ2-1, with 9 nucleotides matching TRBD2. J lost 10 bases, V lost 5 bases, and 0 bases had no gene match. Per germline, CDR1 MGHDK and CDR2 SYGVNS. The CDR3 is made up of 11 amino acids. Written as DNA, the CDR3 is TGTGCCAGCAGTACTAGCGGGGAGCAGTTCTTC. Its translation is CASSTSGEQFF.

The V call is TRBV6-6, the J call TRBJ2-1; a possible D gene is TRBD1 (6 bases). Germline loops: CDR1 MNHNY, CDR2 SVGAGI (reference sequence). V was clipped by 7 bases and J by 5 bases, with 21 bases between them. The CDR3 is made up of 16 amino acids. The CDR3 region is CASTKPRRGEDNEQFF. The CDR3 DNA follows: TGTGCCAGCACTAAACCCCGCAGGGGAGAGGACAATGAGCAGTTCTTC.

CDR3 protein: CASSFLGGTSKGTNEKLFF. In DNA form, the CDR3 reads TGTGCCAGCAGTTTTCTCGGTGGAACTTCTAAGGGCACTAATGAAAAACTGTTTTTT. V gene TRBV28 combines with J gene TRBJ1-4; D is ambiguous. Germline CDR1 reads MDHEN; CDR2 reads SYDVKM. The V end lost 3 bases, the J end lost 2 bases, and 22 bases lay between the germline ends. This CDR3 comprises 19 residues.

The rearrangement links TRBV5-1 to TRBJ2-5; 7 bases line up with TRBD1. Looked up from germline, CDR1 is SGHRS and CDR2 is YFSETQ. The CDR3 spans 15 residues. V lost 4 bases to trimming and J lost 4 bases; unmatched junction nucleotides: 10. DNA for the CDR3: TGCGCCAGCAGCATAACCCTTACAGGGGTAGAGACCCAGTACTTC. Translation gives CASSITLTGVETQYF.

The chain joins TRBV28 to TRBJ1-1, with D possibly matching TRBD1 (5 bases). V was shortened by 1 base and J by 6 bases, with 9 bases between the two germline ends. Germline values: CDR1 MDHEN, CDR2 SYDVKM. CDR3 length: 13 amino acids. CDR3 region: CASSLLRGSEAFF. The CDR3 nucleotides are TGTGCCAGCAGTTTATTACGGGGGTCTGAAGCTTTCTTT.

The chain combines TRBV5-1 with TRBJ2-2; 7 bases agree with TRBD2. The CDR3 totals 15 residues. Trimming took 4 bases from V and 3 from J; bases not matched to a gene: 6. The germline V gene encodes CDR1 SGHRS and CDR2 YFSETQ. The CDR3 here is CASSKRLADTGELFF. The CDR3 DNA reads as TGCGCCAGCAGCAAAAGACTAGCTGACACCGGGGAGCTGTTTTTT. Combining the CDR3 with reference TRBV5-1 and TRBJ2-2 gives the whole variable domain KAGVTQTPRYLIKTRGQQVTLSCSPISGHRSVSWYQQTPGQGLQFLFEYFSETQRNKGNFPGRFSGRQFSNSRSEMNVSTLELGDSALYLCASSKRLADTGELFFGEGSRLTVL.

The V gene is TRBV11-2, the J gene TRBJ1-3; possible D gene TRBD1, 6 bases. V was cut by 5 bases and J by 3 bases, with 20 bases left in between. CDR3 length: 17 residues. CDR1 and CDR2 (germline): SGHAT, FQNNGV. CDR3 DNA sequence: TGTGCCAGCAGCGCGCTGCCTGGGGGGCAACGTGGAAACACCATATATTTT. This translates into CASSALPGGQRGNTIYF.

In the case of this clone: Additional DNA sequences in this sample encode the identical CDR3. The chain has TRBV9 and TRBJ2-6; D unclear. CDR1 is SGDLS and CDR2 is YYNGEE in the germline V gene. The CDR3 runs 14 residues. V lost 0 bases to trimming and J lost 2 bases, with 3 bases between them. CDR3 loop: CASSVGAGANVLTF. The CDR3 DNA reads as TGTGCCAGCAGCGTAGGGGCTGGGGCCAACGTCCTGACTTTC.

The CDR3 here is CASSLEGGHRVEAFF. DNA for the CDR3: TGCGCCAGCAGCTTGGAAGGGGGGCATAGGGTAGAAGCTTTCTTT. The gene calls are TRBV5-1 and TRBJ1-1; a weak D match, TRBD1 (6 bases). Looked up from germline, CDR1 is SGHRS and CDR2 is YFSETQ. V dropped 0 bases and J dropped 8 bases, with 17 bases sitting between them. The CDR3 is made up of 15 amino acids.

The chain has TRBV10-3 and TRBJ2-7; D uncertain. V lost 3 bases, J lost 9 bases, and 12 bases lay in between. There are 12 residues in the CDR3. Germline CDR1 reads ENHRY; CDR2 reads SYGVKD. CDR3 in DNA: TGTGCCATCAGTGACGGAAGCCCGGGGCAGTACTTC. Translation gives CAISDGSPGQYF.

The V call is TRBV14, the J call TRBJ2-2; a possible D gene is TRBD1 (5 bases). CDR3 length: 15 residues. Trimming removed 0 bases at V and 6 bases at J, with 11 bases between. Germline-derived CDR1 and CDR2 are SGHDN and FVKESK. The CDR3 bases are TGTGCCAGCAGCCAAGATTGGGCAGGGTCCGGGGAGCTGTTTTTT. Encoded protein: CASSQDWAGSGELFF.

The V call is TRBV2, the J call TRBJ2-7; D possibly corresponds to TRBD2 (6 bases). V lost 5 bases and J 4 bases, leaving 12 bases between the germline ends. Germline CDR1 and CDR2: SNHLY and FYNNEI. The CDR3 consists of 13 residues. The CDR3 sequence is CASSRLGEYEQYF. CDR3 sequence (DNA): TGTGCCAGCAGTCGACTAGGGGAGTACGAGCAGTACTTC. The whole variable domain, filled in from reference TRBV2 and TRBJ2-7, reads EPEVTQTPSHQVTQMGQEVILRCVPISNHLYFYWYRQILGQKVEFLVSFYNNEISEKSEIFDDQFSVERPDGSNFTLKIRSTKLEDSAMYFCASSRLGEYEQYFGPGTRLTVT.